What follows are 25 T cell receptor beta chains derived from one specimen sequenced in a study of blood T cell repertoires in COVID-19. This table comes from immunoSEQ multiplex PCR, and its TCRdb copy is limited to in-frame clones, with some not included. The sample consists of a few hundred thousand clones, 70% to 90% of them appearing once. Sequencing input: PBMCs or T cells enriched from blood (not recorded which). The source of these receptors is a man aged 30-40 years who had recovered from COVID-19.

The chain joins TRBV12-3 or TRBV12-4 to TRBJ2-5; 8 nucleotides match TRBD2. CDR3 size: 13 residues. V trimming: 6 bases; J trimming: 5 bases; junction bases outside the gene matches: 5. The CDR3 region is CASRSGGVETQYF. DNA of the CDR3: TGTGCCAGCAGGTCGGGGGGGGTGGAGACCCAGTACTTC.

The chain uses TRBV6-6 and TRBJ2-7, with 8 bases aligning to TRBD2. The CDR3 extends over 15 amino acids. The junction had 15 bases not matched to a gene; V was cut back by 7 bases and J by 7 bases. Germline CDR1 reads MNHNY; CDR2 reads SVGAGI (reference sequence). The CDR3 coding sequence is TGTGCCAGCACCGTGGGGCGGACTAGCTCCCCGGAGCAGTACTTC. Amino acids: CASTVGRTSSPEQYF.

This chain uses TRBV24-1 with TRBJ2-1, with 10 positions matching TRBD1. From germline, CDR1 is KGHDR and CDR2 SFDVKD. V trimming: 7 bases; J trimming: 8 bases; junction bases outside the gene matches: 7. The CDR3 is 14 residues long. CDR3 in DNA: TGTGCCACCAGCGCAACCGGACAGGGGGATGAGCAGTTCTTC. This sequence encodes CATSATGQGDEQFF.

The chain recombines TRBV7-9 with TRBJ2-2; 8 bases agree with TRBD1. With V trimmed by 8 bases and J by 2 bases, 10 bases remained unmatched. Germline values: CDR1 SEHNR, CDR2 FQNEAQ (reference sequence). The CDR3 sequence is 16 residues long. CDR3 in DNA: TGTGCCAGCCGATCCCGTGGACAGGGAAACACCGGGGAGCTGTTTTTT. Translated: CASRSRGQGNTGELFF. Looking up the rest from reference TRBV7-9 and TRBJ2-2 gives the full variable domain: DTGVSQNPRHKITKRGQNVTFRCDPISEHNRLYWYRQTLGQGPEFLTYFQNEAQLEKSRLLSDRFSAERPKGSFSTLEIQRTEQGDSAMYLCASRSRGQGNTGELFFGEGSRLTVL.

The gene calls are TRBV5-8 and TRBJ1-5; D remains ambiguous. Germline CDR1 and CDR2: SGHTS and YDEGEE. The CDR3 totals 12 residues. V dropped 4 bases and J dropped 0 bases, with 2 bases sitting between them. Here the CDR3 DNA reads TGTGCCAGCAGCCATAGCAATCAGCCCCAGCATTTT. Protein sequence: CASSHSNQPQHF.

The chain recombines TRBV9 with TRBJ1-1; possible D gene TRBD1, 5 bases. This CDR3 comprises 14 residues. Trimming took 4 bases from V and 5 from J, leaving 15 bases between them. Looked up from germline, CDR1 is SGDLS and CDR2 is YYNGEE. The CDR3 DNA reads as TGTGCCAGCAGCACCCAAAATGCAGGGACTGAAGCTTTCTTT. Its translation is CASSTQNAGTEAFF.

This chain joins TRBV12-3 or TRBV12-4 and TRBJ1-6; D may be TRBD1 (6 bases). There are 13 residues in the CDR3. V dropped 6 bases and J dropped 9 bases, with 12 bases sitting between them. Here the CDR3 DNA reads TGTGCCAGCAGAATCGGACAGTTTTCACCCCTCCACTTT. Protein sequence: CASRIGQFSPLHF.

This clone was recorded only once. This sequence joins TRBV5-6 and TRBJ1-6; TRBD1 agrees at 10 bases. V lost 4 bases, J lost 8 bases, and 6 bases stayed unmatched. CDR1 is SGHDT and CDR2 is YYEEEE in the germline V gene. This CDR3 has 15 residues. In nucleotides, the CDR3 is TGTGCCAGCAGCCCAGCCGGGACAGGGGATTCACCCCTCCACTTT. The encoded protein is CASSPAGTGDSPLHF.

The chain links TRBV15 to TRBJ2-7, with a possible D match to TRBD1 (5 bases). CDR1 is LNHNV, CDR2 YYDKDF, per germline (reference sequence). V shed 1 base and J shed 5 bases, with 15 bases lying between them. The CDR3 runs 15 residues. CDR3 region: CATSRGALAGHEQYF. The DNA for the CDR3 is TGTGCCACCAGCAGAGGTGCCTTGGCAGGGCACGAGCAGTACTTC.

The rearrangement links TRBV7-6 to TRBJ2-2; TRBD2 matches at 7 bases. J gave up 4 bases and V 1 base, and 6 bases lay outside the gene matches. Germline CDR1 is SGHVS and CDR2 is FNYEAQ. This CDR3 comprises 16 residues. In DNA form, the CDR3 reads TGTGCCAGCAGCTTAGGGAAGCGGGGTAGCACCGGGGAGCTGTTTTTT. As protein: CASSLGKRGSTGELFF.

The genes are TRBV30 and TRBJ2-7; D is undetermined. V lost 2 bases and J lost 3, with 5 bases in between. The CDR3 length is 11 residues. The germline CDR1 and CDR2 sequences are GTSNPN and SVGIG (reference sequence). For the CDR3, the DNA is TGTGCCTGGAGTCCCTACTACGAGCAGTACTTC. Translating gives CAWSPYYEQYF.

The gene calls are TRBV19 and TRBJ1-6, with D hard to call. The V gene lost 10 bases and the J gene lost 5 bases, with 12 bases spanning the gap. Per germline, CDR1 LNHDA and CDR2 SQIVND (reference sequence). CDR3 length: 13 amino acids. In nucleotides, the CDR3 is TGTGCCACTGCAGAGGCACATAATTCACCCCTCCACTTT. This codes for CATAEAHNSPLHF.

This clone was seen only once. The rearrangement links TRBV7-3 to TRBJ2-3; possibly TRBD1 for D (6 bases). Germline V gene sequence: CDR1 SGHTA, CDR2 FQGTGA. The ends were cut back, 5 bases at V and 4 bases at J, with 16 bases in the middle. The CDR3 totals 15 residues. The CDR3 coding sequence is TGTGCCAGCAGCCGGGCTGGGGGCCGGGCAGATACGCAGTATTTT. As protein: CASSRAGGRADTQYF.

The chain is built from TRBV14 and TRBJ1-4, with D possibly TRBD1 on 6 matching bases. This CDR3 comprises 14 residues. Trimming took off 4 bases at V and 3 bases at J, with 9 bases between the two ends. The germline V gene has CDR1 SGHDN and CDR2 FVKESK. CDR3: CASSPGHPNEKLFF. CDR3 nucleotide sequence: TGTGCCAGCAGCCCGGGACATCCTAATGAAAAACTGTTTTTT.

The chain couples TRBV13 to TRBJ2-1; D might be TRBD1 (5 bases). The germline V and J ends were trimmed by 7 bases and 6 bases, with 13 bases remaining between them. This CDR3 spans 13 amino acids. CDR1 is PRHDT, CDR2 FYEKMQ, per germline (reference sequence). The CDR3 sequence: CASTPQGVNEQFF. CDR3 sequence (DNA): TGTGCCAGCACCCCCCAAGGGGTCAATGAGCAGTTCTTC.

This clone was seen a handful of times. V is TRBV12-3 or TRBV12-4 and J is TRBJ2-7; TRBD2 matches 7 bases. This CDR3 has 12 amino acids. V was pared by 3 bases and J by 8 bases, with 4 bases of the junction left unmatched. The CDR3 DNA is TGTGCCAGCAGTTTGGGAGGGGTCAAGCAGTACTTC. Protein: CASSLGGVKQYF.

This clone has a handful of counts. This chain connects TRBV11-3 to TRBJ2-1; TRBD1 aligns across 8 bases. There are 14 residues in the CDR3. V gave up 1 base and J gave up 7 bases; unmatched junction bases: 3. CDR1 and CDR2 (germline): SGHNT, YENEEA. The CDR3 DNA is TGTGCCAGCAGCTTAGGGGGACAGGTAAATGAGCAGTTCTTC. This encodes CASSLGGQVNEQFF.

This rearrangement joins TRBV9 to TRBJ1-5, with D perhaps matching TRBD1 (5 bases). Between the trimmed V and J ends, which lost 0 bases and 0 bases, there was a span of 7 bases. The CDR3 loop spans 15 amino acids. From germline, CDR1 is SGDLS and CDR2 YYNGEE. The DNA for the CDR3 is TGTGCCAGCAGCGTAGAGGGGAATAGCAATCAGCCCCAGCATTTT. This codes for CASSVEGNSNQPQHF. The complete variable domain, with remaining parts taken from reference TRBV9 and TRBJ1-5, reads DSGVTQTPKHLITATGQRVTLRCSPRSGDLSVYWYQQSLDQGLQFLIQYYNGEERAKGNILERFSAQQFPDLHSELNLSSLELGDSALYFCASSVEGNSNQPQHFGDGTRLSIL.

The rearrangement uses TRBV6-5 and TRBJ1-2, with 7 bases lining up with TRBD1. V gave up 8 bases and J gave up 1 base; unmatched junction bases: 7. This CDR3 has 14 amino acids. The germline gives CDR1 MNHEY, CDR2 SVGAGI. The CDR3 is CASPRQGVNYGYTF. DNA of the CDR3: TGTGCCAGCCCGAGACAGGGAGTTAACTATGGCTACACCTTC.

This clone was counted between two and nine times. This chain uses TRBV2 with TRBJ1-2; D unclear. The CDR3 covers 11 residues. V lost 3 bases and J lost 4, with 3 bases in between. In germline, CDR1 is SNHLY, CDR2 FYNNEI. CDR3 bases: TGTGCCAGCAGTGACGGCTATGGCTACACCTTC. Translated, it gives CASSDGYGYTF.

The CDR3 region has the DNA TGTGCCAGCAGTGCCCCTAGCGGGGGGATGGTCAGCGAGCAGTACTTC. Protein product: CASSAPSGGMVSEQYF. V gene TRBV6-1 combines with J gene TRBJ2-7; 11 bases map to TRBD2. The CDR3 extends over 16 amino acids. J lost 6 bases, V lost 4 bases, and 11 bases had no gene match. The germline V gene has CDR1 MNHNS and CDR2 SASEGT.

As concerns this clone: At one end the junction does not follow the germline gene, possibly because of a read error. The V call is TRBV5-6, the J call TRBJ2-1, with D unresolved. The CDR3 sequence is 12 residues long. CDR1 is SGHDT and CDR2 is YYEEEE in the germline V gene. CDR3 DNA sequence: TGTGCCAGCAGCTTTTCAGACATCCCCCCGCTCTTC. It is translated as CASSFSDIPPLF.

The CDR3 DNA reads TGTGCCAGCAGTTTAAGGCTAGCGGGGAACTACAATGAGCAGTTCTTC. Its translation: CASSLRLAGNYNEQFF. The chain couples TRBV27 to TRBJ2-1; TRBD2 matches at 9 bases. This CDR3 has 16 residues. V shed 2 bases, J shed 3 bases, and the junction held 5 bases outside the gene matches. CDR1 is MNHEY, CDR2 SMNVEV, per germline (reference sequence).

The CDR3 protein is CAWDSPGIAYNQPQHF. For the CDR3, the DNA is TGTGCCTGGGACAGTCCGGGGATAGCTTACAATCAGCCCCAGCATTTT. The rearrangement links TRBV30 to TRBJ1-5, with D possibly matching TRBD1 (5 bases). From germline, CDR1 is GTSNPN and CDR2 SVGIG (reference sequence). The CDR3 has 16 residues. Trimming removed 5 bases from V and 3 bases from J, with 20 bases in between. The entire variable domain, with the rest obtained from reference TRBV30 and TRBJ1-5, is as follows: SQTIHQWPATLVQPVGSPLSLECTVEGTSNPNLYWYRQAAGRGLQLLFYSVGIGQISSEVPQNLSASRPQDRQFILSSKKLLLSDSGFYLCAWDSPGIAYNQPQHFGDGTRLSIL.

J is TRBJ1-3 and V is TRBV27, with 7 bases matching TRBD1. Looked up from germline, CDR1 is MNHEY and CDR2 is SMNVEV (reference sequence). CDR3 size: 14 residues. With 6 bases clipped from V and 5 bases from J, the junction kept 7 bases outside the gene matches. The CDR3, as DNA: TGTGCCAGCAGCCCCGGGACAGAACGAAACACCATATATTTT. Residues: CASSPGTERNTIYF.